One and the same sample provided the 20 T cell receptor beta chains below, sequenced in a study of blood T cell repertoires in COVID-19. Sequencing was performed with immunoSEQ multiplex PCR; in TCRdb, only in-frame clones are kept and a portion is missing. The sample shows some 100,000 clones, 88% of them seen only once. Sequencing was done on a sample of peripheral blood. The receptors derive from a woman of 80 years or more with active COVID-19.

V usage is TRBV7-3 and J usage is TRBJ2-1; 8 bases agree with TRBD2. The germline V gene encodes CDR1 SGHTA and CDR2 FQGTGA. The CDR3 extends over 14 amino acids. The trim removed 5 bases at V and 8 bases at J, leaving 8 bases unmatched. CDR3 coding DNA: TGTGCCAGCAGCCTTAGCGGGATCGGTCATGAGCAGTTCTTC. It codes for CASSLSGIGHEQFF.

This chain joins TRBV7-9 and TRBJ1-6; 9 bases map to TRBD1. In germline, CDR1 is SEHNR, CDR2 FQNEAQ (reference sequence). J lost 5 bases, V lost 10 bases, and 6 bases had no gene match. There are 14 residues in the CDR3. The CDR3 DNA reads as TGTGCCACCAACGGGGACAGGGATAATTCACCCCTCCACTTT. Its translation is CATNGDRDNSPLHF.

CDR3 in amino acids: CATKRDRGNQPQHF. Written as DNA, the CDR3 is TGTGCCACCAAACGGGACAGAGGCAATCAGCCCCAGCATTTT. The chain combines TRBV6-5 with TRBJ1-5; the match to TRBD1 covers 7 bases. Germline CDR1 and CDR2: MNHEY and SVGAGI. V dropped 10 bases and J dropped 2; count of bases not matched to a gene: 8. This CDR3 contains 14 residues.

The CDR3 DNA follows: TGTGCCAGCAGCTTGGGACAGGGGTTTTTCTACTACACCTTC. It yields the protein CASSLGQGFFYYTF. The V and J genes are TRBV5-5 and TRBJ1-2; 8 nucleotides line up with TRBD1. Trimming cost V 0 bases and J 10 bases; bases outside gene matches: 8. The CDR3 runs 14 residues. Germline CDR1 SGHKS, CDR2 YYEKEE (reference sequence).

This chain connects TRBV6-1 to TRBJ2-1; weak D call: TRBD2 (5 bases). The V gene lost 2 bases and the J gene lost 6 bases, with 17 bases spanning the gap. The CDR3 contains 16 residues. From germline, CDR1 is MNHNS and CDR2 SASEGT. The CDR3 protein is CASSEFTGMRVNEQFF. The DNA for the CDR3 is TGTGCCAGCAGTGAATTTACGGGAATGAGGGTCAATGAGCAGTTCTTC.

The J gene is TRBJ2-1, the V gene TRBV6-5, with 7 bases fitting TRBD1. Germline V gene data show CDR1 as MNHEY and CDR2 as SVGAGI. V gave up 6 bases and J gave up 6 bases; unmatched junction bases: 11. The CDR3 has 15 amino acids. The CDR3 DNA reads TGTGCCAGCAGACCCTGGGACAGCGAAGGCAATGAGCAGTTCTTC. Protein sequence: CASRPWDSEGNEQFF.

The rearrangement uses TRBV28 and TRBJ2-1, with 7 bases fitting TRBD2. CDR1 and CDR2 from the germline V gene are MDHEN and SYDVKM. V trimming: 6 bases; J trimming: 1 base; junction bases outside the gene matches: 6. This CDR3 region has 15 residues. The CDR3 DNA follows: TGTGCCAGCAGCCGAAGCGGGATTTCCTACAATGAGCAGTTCTTC. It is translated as CASSRSGISYNEQFF.

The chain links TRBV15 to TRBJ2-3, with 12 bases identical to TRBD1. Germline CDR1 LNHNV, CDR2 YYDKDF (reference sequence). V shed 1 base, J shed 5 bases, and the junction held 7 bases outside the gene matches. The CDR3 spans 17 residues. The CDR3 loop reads CATSRASGTGGLDTQYF. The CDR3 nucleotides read TGTGCCACCAGCAGAGCCTCCGGGACAGGGGGCTTAGATACGCAGTATTTT.

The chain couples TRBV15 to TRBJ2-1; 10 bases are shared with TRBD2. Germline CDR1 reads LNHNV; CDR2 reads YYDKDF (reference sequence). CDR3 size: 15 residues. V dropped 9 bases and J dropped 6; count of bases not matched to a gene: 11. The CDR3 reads CATRVSGRLGNEQFF. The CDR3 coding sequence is TGTGCCACGAGAGTTAGCGGGAGGCTGGGCAATGAGCAGTTCTTC. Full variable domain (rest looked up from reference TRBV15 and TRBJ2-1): DAMVIQNPRYQVTQFGKPVTLSCSQTLNHNVMYWYQQKSSQAPKLLFHYYDKDFNNEADTPDNFQSRRPNTSFCFLDIRSPGLGDTAMYLCATRVSGRLGNEQFFGPGTRLTVL.

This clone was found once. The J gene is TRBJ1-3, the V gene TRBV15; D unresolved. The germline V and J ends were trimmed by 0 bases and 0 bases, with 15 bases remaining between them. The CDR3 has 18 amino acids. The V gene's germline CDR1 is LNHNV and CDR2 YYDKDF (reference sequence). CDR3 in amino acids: CATSRESSTYYSGNTIYF. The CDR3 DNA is TGTGCCACCAGCAGAGAAAGTTCGACGTACTACTCTGGAAACACCATATATTTT.

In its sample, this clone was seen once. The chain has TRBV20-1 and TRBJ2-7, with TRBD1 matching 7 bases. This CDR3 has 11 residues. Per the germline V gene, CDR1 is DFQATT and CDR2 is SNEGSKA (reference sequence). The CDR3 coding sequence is TGCCGAGGGGGCACTTCCTACGAGCAGTACTTC. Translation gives CRGGTSYEQYF.

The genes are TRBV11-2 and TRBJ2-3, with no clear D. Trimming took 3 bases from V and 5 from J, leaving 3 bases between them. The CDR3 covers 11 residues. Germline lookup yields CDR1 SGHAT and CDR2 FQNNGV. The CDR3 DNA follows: TGTGCCAGCAGCTTCAGAGATACGCAGTATTTT. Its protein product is CASSFRDTQYF.

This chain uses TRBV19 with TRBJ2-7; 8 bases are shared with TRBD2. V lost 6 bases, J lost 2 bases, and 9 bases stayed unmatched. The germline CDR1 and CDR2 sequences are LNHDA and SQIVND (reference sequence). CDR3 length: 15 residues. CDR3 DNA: TGTGCCAGTAGGTTAGCGGGAAGCCCCACCTACGAGCAGTACTTC. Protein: CASRLAGSPTYEQYF.

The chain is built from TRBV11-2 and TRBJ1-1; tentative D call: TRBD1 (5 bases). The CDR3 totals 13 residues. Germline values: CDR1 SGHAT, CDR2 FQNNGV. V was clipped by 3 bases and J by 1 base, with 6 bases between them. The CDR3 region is CASSFQGNTEAFF. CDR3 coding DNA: TGTGCCAGCAGCTTTCAGGGGAACACTGAAGCTTTCTTT. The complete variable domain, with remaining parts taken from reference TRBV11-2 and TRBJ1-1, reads EAGVAQSPRYKIIEKRQSVAFWCNPISGHATLYWYQQILGQGPKLLIQFQNNGVVDDSQLPKDRFSAERLKGVDSTLKIQPAKLEDSAVYLCASSFQGNTEAFFGQGTRLTVV.

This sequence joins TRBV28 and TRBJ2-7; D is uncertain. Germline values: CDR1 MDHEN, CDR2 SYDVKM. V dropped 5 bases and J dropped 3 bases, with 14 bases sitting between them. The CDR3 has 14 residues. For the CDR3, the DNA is TGTGCCAGCAGTACGTCCCGAGAGCTCTACGAGCAGTACTTC. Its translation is CASSTSRELYEQYF.

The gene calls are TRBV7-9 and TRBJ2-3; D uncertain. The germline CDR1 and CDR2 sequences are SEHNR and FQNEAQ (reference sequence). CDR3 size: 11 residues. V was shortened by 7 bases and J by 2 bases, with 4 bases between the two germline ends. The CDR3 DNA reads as TGTGCCAGCACCCACACAGATACGCAGTATTTT. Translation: CASTHTDTQYF.

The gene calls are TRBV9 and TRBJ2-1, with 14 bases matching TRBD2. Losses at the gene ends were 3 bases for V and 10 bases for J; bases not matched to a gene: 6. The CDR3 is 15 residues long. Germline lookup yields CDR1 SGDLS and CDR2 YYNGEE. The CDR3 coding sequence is TGTGCCAGCAGCGCCCCGGGACTAGCGGGAGCCGAGCAGTTCTTC. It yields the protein CASSAPGLAGAEQFF.

The CDR3 spells CATSRDPGTSRYEQFF. The CDR3 DNA reads TGTGCCACCAGCAGAGACCCCGGGACTAGTAGATATGAGCAGTTCTTC. The rearrangement links TRBV15 to TRBJ2-1; 8 bases match TRBD2. Losses at the gene ends were 0 bases for V and 8 bases for J; bases not matched to a gene: 9. CDR1 and CDR2 (germline): LNHNV, YYDKDF (reference sequence). CDR3 length equals 16 residues.

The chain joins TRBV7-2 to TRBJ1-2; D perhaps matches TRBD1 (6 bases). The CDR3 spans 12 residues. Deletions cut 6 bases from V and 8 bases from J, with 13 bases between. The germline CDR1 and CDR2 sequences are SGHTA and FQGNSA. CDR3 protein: CASSRQGQGYTF. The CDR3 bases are TGTGCCAGCAGTCGGCAGGGGCAAGGCTACACCTTC. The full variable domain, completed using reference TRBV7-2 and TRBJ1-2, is GAGVSQSPSNKVTEKGKDVELRCDPISGHTALYWYRQSLGQGLEFLIYFQGNSAPDKSGLPSDRFSAERTGGSVSTLTIQRTQQEDSAVYLCASSRQGQGYTFGSGTRLTVV.

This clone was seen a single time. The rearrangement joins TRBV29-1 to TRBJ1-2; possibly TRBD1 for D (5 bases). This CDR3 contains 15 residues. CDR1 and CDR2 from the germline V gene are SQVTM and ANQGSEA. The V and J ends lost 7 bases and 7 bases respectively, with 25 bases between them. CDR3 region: CSALRAGVGVVGYTF. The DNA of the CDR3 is TGCAGCGCCTTAAGGGCTGGCGTAGGGGTCGTTGGCTACACCTTC. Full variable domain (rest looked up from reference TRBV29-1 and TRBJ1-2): SAVISQKPSRDICQRGTSLTIQCQVDSQVTMMFWYRQQPGQSLTLIATANQGSEATYESGFVIDKFPISRPNLTFSTLTVSNMSPEDSSIYLCSALRAGVGVVGYTFGSGTRLTVV.